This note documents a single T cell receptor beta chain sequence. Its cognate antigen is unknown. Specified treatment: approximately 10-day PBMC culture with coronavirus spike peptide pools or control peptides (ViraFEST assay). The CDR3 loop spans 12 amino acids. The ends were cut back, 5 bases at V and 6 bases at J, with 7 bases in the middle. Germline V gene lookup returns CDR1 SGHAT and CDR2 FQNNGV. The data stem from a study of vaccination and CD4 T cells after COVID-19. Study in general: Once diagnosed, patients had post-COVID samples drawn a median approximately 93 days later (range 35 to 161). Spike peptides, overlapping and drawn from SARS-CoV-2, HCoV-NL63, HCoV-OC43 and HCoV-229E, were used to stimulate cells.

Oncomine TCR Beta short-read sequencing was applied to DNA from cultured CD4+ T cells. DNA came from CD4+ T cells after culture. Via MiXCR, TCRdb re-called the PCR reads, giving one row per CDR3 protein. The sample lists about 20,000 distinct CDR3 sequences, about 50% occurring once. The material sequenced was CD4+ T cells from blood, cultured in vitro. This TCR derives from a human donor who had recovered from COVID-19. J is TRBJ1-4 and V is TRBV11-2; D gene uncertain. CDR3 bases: TGTGCCAGCAGCGTATCCTATGAAAAACTGTTTTTT. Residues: CASSVSYEKLFF.